This TCR beta chain was recovered during a study of monozygotic twins with cystic fibrosis (dated by TCRdb to about 2021). Study-level background: Barcoded libraries were prepared from roughly 3.3 micrograms of fragmented DNA with around 15 PCR cycles. Data for three of the twin pairs had been reported earlier in a different context. TCR beta repertoires were compared within and between 16 monozygotic twin pairs with cystic fibrosis so that genetic influence on V and J gene usage could be assessed. The cohort comprised ten female and six male twin pairs aged 2.0 to 36.4 years, median about 9.4 years, mostly children and adolescents. Twins were ranked among about 1,100 cohort participants for weight-for-height and FEVPerc (FEV1 disease centile) on the day of blood sampling.

The twin pairs came from the European Cystic Fibrosis Twin and Sibling Study Cohort, which recruited patients from over a hundred CF clinics across 14 European countries. Zygosity and CFTR genotype were verified in-house, and zygosity was tested by multiplex PCR of nine short tandem repeat loci. Peripheral blood was sampled from each twin, and clinical parameters were recorded on the day of blood sampling. Genomic DNA was isolated from peripheral blood cells with phenol/chloroform and kept in TE buffer at 4 degrees C. Overall results and qualifications from the work: Simpson clonality was found to be generally low (median around 0.0095), suggesting a naive-dominated repertoire, although higher clonality was observed in the most severely affected patients. Significantly higher nucleotide-identical clonotype sharing was observed within monozygotic CF twin pairs than between unrelated CF individuals (P = 0.000026, Mann-Whitney). The cohort was small, and no association was found between shared CDR3 numbers and age, concordance or disease severity. V gene usage was most similar to the co-twin for 13 of 16 pairs, and J usage for 8 of 16 pairs, suggesting genetic constraints.

TCR beta CDR3 regions were amplified by multiplex PCR with the immunoSEQ immune profiling system according to the manufacturer's instructions. Sequencing was performed on an Illumina NextSeq system. The source study handled its data this way. The immunoSEQ Analyzer platform handled processing of the sequence data, and clonality was calculated by taking the square root of Simpson's index of productive rearrangements. Jensen-Shannon distance served as the measure of similarity in V and J usage, while OLGA was used to compute CDR3 generation probabilities. The immuneACCESS database (August 2020) and VDJdb (December 2020) were searched for shared CDR3 sequences. TCRdb limited this immuneACCESS table to in-frame rearrangements with V and J called. A share of clones is missing; checked studies link under half to unresolved V genes, and the rest is unexplained. V and J calls and clone size are copied from that table; D and trimming were computed from the DNA. The sample data list tens of thousands of clones, and about 85% of these were observed just once. Together, the top ten hold just under 0.9% of the sample.

The count of this clone is one. The antigen it binds to is not known. Per-base qualities were not stored, and no clone one base away is much larger. The CDR3 runs 15 amino acids, cysteine and phenylalanine included. The CDR3 DNA has 45 bases and is translated from base 1. Looking up the germline V gene (reference sequence) yields CDR1 GTSNPN and CDR2 SVGIG. Cut back by 0 bases and 3 bases, the V and J ends lie 11 bases apart. The chain joins TRBV30 to TRBJ1-4; the D gene remains uncertain. This clonotype originated in a girl aged 2 to 10 with cystic fibrosis. Specimen: blood. The nucleotides are TGTGCCTGGAGTGTAGGGTCGTCCGCTAATGAAAAACTGTTTTTT. The resulting protein is CAWSVGSSANEKLFF.